The 18 T cell receptor beta chains reported below all come from one sample, sequenced in a study of vaccination and CD4 T cells after COVID-19. Treatment given: roughly 11-day PBMC culture with coronavirus spike peptide pools or control peptides (ViraFEST assay). Which antigens these TCRs recognize remains unknown. Sequenced with the Oncomine TCR Beta short-read assay was DNA taken from cultured CD4+ T cells. TCRdb re-analysed the PCR reads in MiXCR, keeping a single row per CDR3 protein. Of some 11,000 distinct CDR3 sequences in the sample, roughly 56% were seen once. The sequencing sample was made of CD4+ T cells from blood, cultured in vitro. Source of these receptors: a human donor who had recovered from COVID-19.

This chain connects TRBV6-2 or TRBV6-3 to TRBJ1-5; D not certain. Germline values: CDR1 MNHEY, CDR2 SVGEGT. The CDR3 runs to 13 residues. Trimming took 6 bases from V and 12 from J, leaving 18 bases between them. The CDR3 DNA reads as TGTGCCAGCAGGCAAAGCACTGGGGTTGTCCAGCATTTT. Translated: CASRQSTGVVQHF.

This clonotype was observed a few times. The rearrangement uses TRBV20-1 and TRBJ1-3, with 7 bases fitting TRBD1. The CDR3 spans 14 residues. CDR1 is DFQATT and CDR2 is SNEGSKA in the germline V gene (reference sequence). Losses at the gene ends were 1 base for V and 6 bases for J; bases not matched to a gene: 6. The DNA of the CDR3 is TGCAGTGCTAGAGGAGGAGGGGGCATAAACACCATATATTTT. Amino acid sequence: CSARGGGGINTIYF.

The genes are TRBV11-2 and TRBJ2-5; tentative D call: TRBD1 (6 bases). Germline values: CDR1 SGHAT, CDR2 FQNNGV. The CDR3 extends over 13 amino acids. Between the trimmed V and J ends, which lost 5 bases and 2 bases, there was a span of 9 bases. The CDR3 is CASSPDRQETQYF. In nucleotides, the CDR3 is TGTGCCAGCAGCCCGGACAGACAAGAGACCCAGTACTTC.

The chain links TRBV10-3 to TRBJ1-5, with 8 bases aligning to TRBD1. V shed 3 bases, J shed 5 bases, and the junction held 6 bases outside the gene matches. This CDR3 is 15 amino acids long. Germline CDR1 and CDR2: ENHRY and SYGVKD. The CDR3 loop is CAISDPDRGHQPQHF. The CDR3 DNA reads as TGTGCCATCAGTGACCCTGACAGGGGCCATCAGCCCCAGCATTTT.

This clonotype has more than one count but fewer than ten. This sequence joins TRBV20-1 and TRBJ1-5, with 12 bases matching TRBD1. The CDR3 runs 15 residues. The germline gives CDR1 DFQATT, CDR2 SNEGSKA (reference sequence). The trim removed 6 bases at V and 0 bases at J, leaving 3 bases unmatched. In DNA, the CDR3 is TGCAGTGCGCAGGGACAGGGGGCTAGCAATCAGCCCCAGCATTTT. Translation: CSAQGQGASNQPQHF.

The V call is TRBV30, the J call TRBJ1-2; 7 bases line up with TRBD1. The germline V gene encodes CDR1 GTSNPN and CDR2 SVGIG (reference sequence). The CDR3 spans 16 residues. After removal of 2 bases from V and 5 bases from J, the junction contained 14 bases not matched to a gene. Here the CDR3 reads CAWSPRIDRVWYGYTF. The CDR3 region has the DNA TGTGCCTGGAGTCCCAGAATCGACAGGGTTTGGTATGGCTACACCTTC.

This clonotype was seen only a few times. The V and J genes are TRBV20-1 and TRBJ2-4, with 9 bases identical to TRBD1. The CDR3 runs 14 residues. Germline V gene data show CDR1 as DFQATT and CDR2 as SNEGSKA (reference sequence). The V segment lost 7 bases and the J segment 6 bases; nucleotides outside the gene matches: 10. The CDR3 sequence is CSVPGQGQGNIQYF. The CDR3 nucleotides read TGCAGTGTACCGGGACAGGGCCAAGGAAACATTCAGTACTTC.

The chain has TRBV7-9 and TRBJ1-1; no reliable D call. Trimming cost V 1 base and J 0 bases, with 3 bases left between them. The CDR3 loop spans 13 amino acids. Germline values: CDR1 SEHNR, CDR2 FQNEAQ (reference sequence). Here the CDR3 reads CASSLDMNTEAFF. The CDR3 DNA sequence: TGTGCCAGCAGCTTAGACATGAACACTGAAGCTTTCTTT.

V and J are TRBV15 and TRBJ1-3; D unresolved. The CDR3 has 14 residues. The V end was cut by 5 bases, the J end by 4 bases, with 12 bases between. Germline CDR1 is LNHNV and CDR2 is YYDKDF (reference sequence). CDR3 in amino acids: CATSRKIVGNTIYF. The DNA for the CDR3 is TGTGCCACCAGCCGAAAGATTGTAGGAAACACCATATATTTT. The full variable domain, in which reference TRBV15 and TRBJ1-3 provide the parts outside the CDR3, is DAMVIQNPRYQVTQFGKPVTLSCSQTLNHNVMYWYQQKSSQAPKLLFHYYDKDFNNEADTPDNFQSRRPNTSFCFLDIRSPGLGDTAMYLCATSRKIVGNTIYFGEGSWLTVV.

This clonotype was counted once. This chain links TRBV20-1 with TRBJ2-5; 12 bases fit TRBD2. Germline assignment: CDR1 DFQATT and CDR2 SNEGSKA (reference sequence). CDR3 length: 15 amino acids. V shed 2 bases and J 4 bases; nucleotides not matched to a gene: 5. The CDR3 DNA is TGCAGTGCTAGAACGACTAGCGGGAGTCCAGAGACCCAGTACTTC. Its protein product is CSARTTSGSPETQYF.

In its sample, this clonotype was seen a few times. The chain couples TRBV5-1 to TRBJ2-5; D is uncertain. The CDR3 totals 14 residues. Trimming took off 0 bases at V and 5 bases at J, with 11 bases between the two ends. In germline, CDR1 is SGHRS, CDR2 YFSETQ. CDR3 residues: CASSLGHPGETQYF. The CDR3 bases are TGCGCCAGCAGCTTGGGACACCCGGGCGAGACCCAGTACTTC.

The chain combines TRBV4-1 with TRBJ1-5; possible D gene TRBD1, 6 bases. V lost 0 bases, J lost 5 bases, and 14 bases lay in between. Germline CDR1 reads MGHRA; CDR2 reads YSYEKL. The CDR3 is made up of 16 amino acids. In DNA, the CDR3 is TGCGCCAGCAGCCAAGATTATGGACAGACCCATCAGCCCCAGCATTTT. Protein: CASSQDYGQTHQPQHF.

Only a few counts were recorded for this clonotype. This chain uses TRBV20-1 with TRBJ1-5, with 9 bases that match TRBD1. CDR3 length: 15 residues. Per germline, CDR1 DFQATT and CDR2 SNEGSKA (reference sequence). V trimming: 0 bases; J trimming: 4 bases; junction bases outside the gene matches: 4. The CDR3 coding sequence is TGCAGTGCTAGAGATCGGGACAGGGCGAATCAGCCCCAGCATTTT. Translation: CSARDRDRANQPQHF.

The CDR3 spells CSARDQRQAGSQPQHF. CDR3 sequence (DNA): TGCAGTGCTAGGGACCAACGACAGGCTGGAAGTCAGCCCCAGCATTTT. V and J are TRBV20-1 and TRBJ1-5; D possibly corresponds to TRBD1 (6 bases). Germline V gene data show CDR1 as DFQATT and CDR2 as SNEGSKA (reference sequence). The V end lost 3 bases, the J end lost 6 bases, and 21 bases lay between the germline ends. There are 16 residues in the CDR3.

V and J are TRBV12-3 or TRBV12-4 and TRBJ1-1; maybe TRBD1 (5 bases). This CDR3 has 13 residues. Trimming left V 1 base short and J 4 bases short, with 7 bases between. The CDR3 sequence is CASSLDGGTEAFF. In DNA, the CDR3 is TGTGCCAGCAGTTTAGATGGGGGCACTGAAGCTTTCTTT.

The V call is TRBV20-1, the J call TRBJ1-5, with 7 nucleotides matching TRBD1. Germline V gene data show CDR1 as DFQATT and CDR2 as SNEGSKA (reference sequence). Trimming cost V 1 base and J 6 bases; bases outside gene matches: 9. The CDR3 is made up of 15 amino acids. The CDR3 DNA is TGCAGTGCTAGAGGTATAGGGGGCGCGGGTCAGCCCCAGCATTTT. Translated, it gives CSARGIGGAGQPQHF.

The chain links TRBV28 to TRBJ2-7; 8 bases map to TRBD2. From germline, CDR1 is MDHEN and CDR2 SYDVKM. V lost 2 bases to trimming and J lost 3 bases; unmatched junction nucleotides: 9. The length of the CDR3 is 16 residues. The CDR3 sequence is CASSLVAGGVGYEQYF. CDR3 nucleotide sequence: TGTGCCAGCAGTTTAGTTGCCGGGGGGGTCGGCTACGAGCAGTACTTC. Filled out from reference TRBV28 and TRBJ2-7, the complete variable domain reads DVKVTQSSRYLVKRTGEKVFLECVQDMDHENMFWYRQDPGLGLRLIYFSYDVKMKEKGDIPEGYSVSREKKERFSLILESASTNQTSMYLCASSLVAGGVGYEQYFGPGTRLTVT.

In its sample, this clonotype was seen a few times. V is TRBV7-8 and J is TRBJ2-5; possibly TRBD1 for D (6 bases). This CDR3 is built from 14 residues. Trimming removed 0 bases from V and 3 bases from J, with 8 bases in between. Germline loops: CDR1 SGHVS, CDR2 FQNEAQ. CDR3 in amino acids: CASSLANREETQYF. The CDR3 DNA reads as TGTGCCAGCAGCTTAGCCAACAGGGAAGAGACCCAGTACTTC.